This is a list of T cell receptor beta chains from one sample in a study of shared clonotypes between healthy human individuals. TCRdb's copy holds only in-frame clones and misses some; the assay was immunoSEQ multiplex PCR. The sample yields around 340,000 clones, 70% to 75% seen once. Material for sequencing was memory CD4+ T cells sorted from blood. All receptors derive from a man between 25 and 39 years old in good health. Both conserved end residues are part of each CDR3. D genes are given only for firm matches. Expanded clones are given a class, and other clones once, few, many or no size at all.

TRBJ1-2 TRBV6-1 NA TRBD1 CASSDLGKRTGRGGSYTF TGTGCCAGCAGTGACTTGGGAAAGCGGACAGGTCGGGGCGGAAGCTACACCTTC
TRBJ1-3 TRBV30 medium-sized TRBD1 CAWGLTGIKHTIYF TGTGCCTGGGGGCTGACAGGGATTAAACACACCATATATTTT
TRBJ2-4 TRBV7-2 NA NA CASSLAGVDIQYF TGTGCCAGCAGCTTAGCAGGGGTAGACATTCAGTACTTC
TRBJ2-1 TRBV10-3 few NA CAISELGADNEQFF TGTGCCATCAGTGAGTTAGGGGCTGACAATGAGCAGTTCTTC
TRBJ1-2 TRBV28 NA NA CASSPASPQGYYGYTF TGTGCCAGCAGTCCAGCCAGCCCACAGGGTTACTATGGCTACACCTTC
TRBJ1-5 TRBV10-3 NA NA CAISDDNRGDQPQHF TGTGCCATCAGTGATGACAACCGGGGCGATCAGCCCCAGCATTTT
TRBJ2-3 TRBV7-2 NA NA CASSNFAGTTDTQYF TGTGCCAGCAGCAACTTTGCGGGAACCACAGATACGCAGTATTTT
TRBJ2-7 TRBV11-2 NA NA CASSLEKGWSYDQYF TGTGCCAGCAGCTTAGAGAAGGGTTGGTCCTACGATCAGTACTTC
TRBJ2-7 TRBV5-6 NA NA CASSNGPTYEQYF TGTGCCAGCAGTAACGGACCGACCTACGAGCAGTACTTC
TRBJ2-7 TRBV19 many NA CASSRPTLPYEQYF TGTGCCAGTAGTCGTCCGACACTTCCCTACGAGCAGTACTTC
TRBJ2-1 TRBV19 NA TRBD2 CASRRTRAEQFF TGTGCCAGTAGACGGACTAGGGCTGAGCAGTTCTTC
TRBJ2-2 TRBV7-2 few NA CASSFLENTGELFF TGTGCCAGCAGCTTTTTGGAAAACACCGGGGAGCTGTTTTTT
TRBJ2-7 TRBV30 few NA CACSSSYEQYF TGTGCCTGTTCCAGTTCCTACGAGCAGTACTTC
TRBJ1-2 TRBV29-1 NA NA CSVVSEGTLYGYTF TGCAGCGTCGTTTCCGAGGGTACTCTCTATGGCTACACCTTC
TRBJ2-2 TRBV5-1 NA NA CASSLARVDTGELFF TGCGCCAGCAGCTTGGCCAGGGTTGACACCGGGGAGCTGTTTTTT
TRBJ2-1 TRBV10-3 NA TRBD2 CAISEFPLTSGRGGEQFF TGTGCCATCAGTGAGTTCCCTCTGACTAGCGGGAGAGGAGGTGAGCAGTTCTTC
TRBJ1-1 TRBV30 few NA CAWITGLAGTEAFF TGTGCCTGGATCACAGGGCTAGCGGGCACTGAAGCTTTCTTT
TRBJ2-4 TRBV30 NA NA CAWSRWEKNIQYF TGTGCCTGGAGTCGGTGGGAGAAAAACATTCAGTACTTC
TRBJ1-2 TRBV5-1 few TRBD1 CASSLKDRGANYGYTF TGCGCCAGCAGCTTAAAAGACAGGGGAGCTAACTATGGCTACACCTTC
TRBJ2-5 TRBV5-1 once NA CASSLKGQETQYF TGCGCCAGCAGCTTGAAAGGACAAGAGACCCAGTACTTC
TRBJ2-2 TRBV7-8 NA TRBD2 CASSLDRERDGELFF TGTGCCAGCAGCTTAGATCGGGAGCGGGACGGGGAGCTGTTTTTT
TRBJ1-1 TRBV29-1 NA NA CSVGVDMNTEAFF TGCAGCGTTGGGGTAGACATGAACACTGAAGCTTTCTTT
TRBJ2-6 TRBV11-2 NA TRBD1 CASSSPDRESSGANVLTF TGTGCCAGCAGCTCTCCGGACAGGGAAAGCTCTGGGGCCAACGTCCTGACTTTC
TRBJ2-3 TRBV10-1 NA NA CASSEERLTDTQYF TGCGCCAGCAGTGAGGAGCGGCTCACAGATACGCAGTATTTT